The TCR beta chain described here comes from a study of T cells in Graves' hyperthyroidism and ophthalmopathy (dated by TCRdb to between 2017 and 2020). Background for the entire study: Peripheral blood samples were taken at the time of initial diagnosis, prior to any treatment. To identify TCR V-J signatures that set the groups apart, the researchers used a discovery cohort of more than 95 patients, made up of about 44 with Graves' ophthalmopathy and 57 with stable Graves' hyperthyroidism. An independent validation cohort of under 20 hyperthyroidism patients and about 16 patients who later progressed to ophthalmopathy tested prospective prediction of ophthalmopathy. For training and testing, the 100 or so patients in the discovery cohort were randomly divided in a 7:3 ratio. The study also compared thyroid tissue and blood T-cell repertoires from more than five Graves' hyperthyroidism patients. After blood sampling, hyperthyroidism patients were treated with methimazole at a starting dose of 30 mg daily, and ophthalmopathy patients were treated with high-dose intravenous methylprednisolone. TCR Vbeta CDR3 sequencing of 135 peripheral blood samples (43 ophthalmopathy, roughly 74 hyperthyroidism and about 17 progressor patients) is reported in the paper.

What the work shows at the level of the full study, not this receptor alone: No statistical method was used to fix the sample size in advance, and group allocation was not hidden from the investigators. Most expanded thyroid clonotypes (frequency above 0.001) were also detected in blood, a finding suggesting that blood repertoires may reflect thyroid immune responses. A model built on a 13 V-J signature distinguished ophthalmopathy from stable hyperthyroidism, reaching 85% to 90% sensitivity and 81.08% specificity in cross-validation and 80%/75% in testing. In validation, the model predicted progression to ophthalmopathy a median of about 6 months before onset, with 70% to 71% sensitivity and roughly 73% specificity.

The CDR3 measures 15 amino acids from cysteine to phenylalanine. Only the CDR3 region is kept as DNA, spanning 45 bases read in frame from base 1. The junction carries 15 bases between V and J, which are trimmed by 3 bases and 4 bases respectively. For CDR1 and CDR2, the germline V gene (reference sequence) lists SEHNR and FQNEAQ. Moderately to severely active disease, a Clinical Activity Score of at least 3, a NOSPECS grade of at least 4, and a duration under 3 months were present in ophthalmopathy patients. Patients with uncontrolled infections, other autoimmune diseases, pregnancy or lactation were excluded. Diagnoses were based on clinical symptoms, serum thyroxine and TRAb, thyroid ultrasound and orbital computed tomography. PBMCs were isolated from 10 ml of fresh peripheral blood by Ficoll-Paque density gradient centrifugation. Total RNA was extracted using Trizol reagent, and RNA quality was assessed on an Agilent 2100 Bioanalyzer.

Amplification of TCR beta CDR3 regions was carried out from RNA transcripts. The first round of RT-PCR for the TCR CDR3 was performed with the HTBI primer set and the Qiagen OneStep RT-PCR kit. Libraries were constructed in a second round of multiplex PCR, after which size selection and purification were carried out. The libraries were sequenced on an Illumina HiSeq2000 using paired-end 100 bp reads. The study's own analysis went as follows. Raw data were processed with SOAPnuke, discarding reads with adapters, uncalled bases, mean Phred below 15, or no exact constant-primer or identifier match. High-quality paired reads were merged using COPE v1.2.5, and each unique nucleotide sequence was defined as a clonotype. MiTCR v1.1 was used to align the clonotypes against IMGT TRBV, TRBD and TRBJ reference segments. The analysis included only V-J combinations with a frequency above 0.0001, which together covered around 99% of the repertoires. The TCS score was defined as F50 (clonal expansion) divided by E x V (chaos), with BLOSUM62-based TCRdist calculated between CDR3 peptides within each V-J. Welch's t-statistics and random forest reduced roughly 530 V-J features to 10 to 15, which were used in a naive Bayes classifier (R e1071). TCRdb handled the public reads itself, with Q25 trimming in fastp and clone calling in MiXCR, and kept productive beta chains. Each entry is one CDR3 protein sequence, shown with its most common DNA and genes. None of the V and J calls come from the authors' own analysis; TCRdb made them. The sample table records fewer than 500,000 distinct CDR3 sequences; roughly 14% of these occur just once. The ten largest clones take up less than 15% of the sample.

This clonotype was seen more than once but under ten times. Its antigen remains unidentified. No base quality information exists; no much larger clone differs at one position. Recombination joined TRBV7-9 with TRBJ1-2; the D gene assignment is ambiguous. Sequenced sample: blood. This TCR was sampled from a man aged 18 to 29 with Graves' ophthalmopathy. The nucleotides are TGTGCCAGCAGCTTTCCCAATGTTGAAGTCTATGGCTACACCTTC. Translated, this is CASSFPNVEVYGYTF.